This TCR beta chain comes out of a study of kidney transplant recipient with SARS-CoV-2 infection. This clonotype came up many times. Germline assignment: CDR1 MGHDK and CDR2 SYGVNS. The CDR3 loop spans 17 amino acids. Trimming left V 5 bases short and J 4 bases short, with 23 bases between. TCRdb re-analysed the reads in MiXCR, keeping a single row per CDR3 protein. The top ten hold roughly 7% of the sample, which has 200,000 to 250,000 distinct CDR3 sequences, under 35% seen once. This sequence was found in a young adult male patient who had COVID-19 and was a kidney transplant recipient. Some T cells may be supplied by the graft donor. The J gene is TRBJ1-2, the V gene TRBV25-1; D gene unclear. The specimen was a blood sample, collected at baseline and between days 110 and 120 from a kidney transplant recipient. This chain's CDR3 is CASSIYGELGKTYGYTF. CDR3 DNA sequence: TGTGCCAGCAGTATATATGGAGAACTGGGAAAGACCTATGGCTACACCTTC.